The subject of this entry is one T cell receptor (beta chain). This entry belongs to a study of T-cell reconstitution after alpha-beta-depleted transplantation in children. V dropped 3 bases and J dropped 0; count of bases not matched to a gene: 0. Germline V gives CDR1 SGHTA, CDR2 FQGTGA. The CDR3 contains 16 residues. The library targeted TCRbeta and was prepared with unique molecular identifiers. TCRdb reprocessed the PCR reads with MiXCR, giving one entry per CDR3 protein. Here the sample spans about 500,000 distinct CDR3 sequences, 32% being singletons. The chain has TRBV7-3 and TRBJ1-6; 9 bases map to TRBD1. The material sequenced was PBMCs from the stem cell graft donor, taken from the stem cell graft. The clonotype was recovered from a human donor who donated a stem cell graft to a child with aplastic anemia. The chain's CDR3 is CASSLTGGSYNSPLHF. Here the CDR3 DNA reads TGTGCCAGCAGCTTGACAGGGGGCTCCTATAATTCACCCCTCCACTTT.